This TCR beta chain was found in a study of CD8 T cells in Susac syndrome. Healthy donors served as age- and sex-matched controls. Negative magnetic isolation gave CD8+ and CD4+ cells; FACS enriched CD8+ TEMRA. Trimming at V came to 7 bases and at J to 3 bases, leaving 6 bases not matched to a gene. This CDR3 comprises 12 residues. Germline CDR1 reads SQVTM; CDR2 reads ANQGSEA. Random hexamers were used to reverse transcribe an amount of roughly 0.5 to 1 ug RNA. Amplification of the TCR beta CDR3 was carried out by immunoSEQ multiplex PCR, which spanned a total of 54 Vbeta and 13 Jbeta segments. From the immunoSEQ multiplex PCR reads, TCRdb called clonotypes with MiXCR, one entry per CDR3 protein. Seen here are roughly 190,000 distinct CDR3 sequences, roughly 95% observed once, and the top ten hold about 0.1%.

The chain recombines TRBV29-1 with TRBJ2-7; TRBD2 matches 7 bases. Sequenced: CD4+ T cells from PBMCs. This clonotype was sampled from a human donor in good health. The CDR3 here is CSAGGGGYEQYF. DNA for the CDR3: TGCAGCGCGGGAGGCGGGGGCTACGAGCAGTACTTC.